This entry concerns a single T cell receptor (beta chain). This sample was included in a study of PD-L1 blockade in urothelial cancer. Across the whole study: Blood was analyzed 3 weeks (second dose) and 6 weeks after treatment start.

Germline V CDR1 and CDR2: SGDLS, YYNGEE. The ends were cut back, 0 bases at V and 2 bases at J, with 14 bases in the middle. The CDR3 is made up of 16 amino acids. This sample's time point: peripheral blood 6 weeks after treatment start. Per patient, between 1 and 8 samples were collected at pretreatment and on-treatment time points. The protocol was immunoSEQ multiplex PCR, while the TCRdb copy is restricted to in-frame clones and leaves out a portion. The data hold 38,000 or so clones, with over 65% observed a single time. The rearrangement uses TRBV9 and TRBJ1-2; TRBD1 might be the D (6 bases). The sample consisted of PBMCs, taken around atezolizumab (anti-PD-L1) treatment. The TCR comes from a man aged 35-49 years with urothelial cancer. This chain's CDR3 is CASSVGPGTSNYGYTF. The CDR3 bases are TGTGCCAGCAGCGTAGGGCCGGGGACAAGCAACTATGGCTACACCTTC.